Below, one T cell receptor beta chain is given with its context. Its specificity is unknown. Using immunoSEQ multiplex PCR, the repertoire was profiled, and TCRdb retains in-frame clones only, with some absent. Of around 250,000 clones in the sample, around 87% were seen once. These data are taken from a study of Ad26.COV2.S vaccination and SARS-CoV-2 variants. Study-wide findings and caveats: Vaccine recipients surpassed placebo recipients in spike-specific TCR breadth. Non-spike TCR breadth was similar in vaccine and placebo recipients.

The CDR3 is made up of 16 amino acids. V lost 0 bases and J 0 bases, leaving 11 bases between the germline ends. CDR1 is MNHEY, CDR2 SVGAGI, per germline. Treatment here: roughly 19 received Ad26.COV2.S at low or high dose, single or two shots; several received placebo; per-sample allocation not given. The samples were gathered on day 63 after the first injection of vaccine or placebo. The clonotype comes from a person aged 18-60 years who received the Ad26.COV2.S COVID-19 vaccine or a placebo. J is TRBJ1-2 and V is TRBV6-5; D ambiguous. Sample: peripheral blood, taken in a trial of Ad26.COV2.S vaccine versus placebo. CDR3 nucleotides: TGTGCCAGCAGTTACTCGAGTGCGACCCCTAACTATGGCTACACCTTC. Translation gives CASSYSSATPNYGYTF.